This TCR beta chain was recovered during a study of control samples from healthy donors and cancer patients (TCRdb year 2020). A remark on this clone: No antigen is known for it. Nothing much larger sits one base from this clone, and base qualities are not available.

The CDR3 measures 16 amino acids from cysteine to phenylalanine. The DNA shown is the 48-base CDR3, in frame from base 1. Trimming at the junction amounts to 2 bases on V and 3 bases on J, and the germline ends lie 14 bases apart. Reading the germline V gene gives CDR1 SNHLY and CDR2 FYNNEI. The library was made by the immunoSEQ multiplex PCR assay. This is the immuneACCESS table as TCRdb keeps it, with only in-frame sequences that have V and J called. A part of the clones is gone; compared with another copy, unresolved V genes explain less than half, and the rest is unexplained. For this sample the table gives roughly 100,000 clones, of which about 86% were detected only once. Over 12% of the sample comes from the top ten.

The source of this sequence is a man aged 25 to 40 in good health. The chain joins TRBV2 to TRBJ1-5; there is no confident call for the D gene. Sequenced sample: blood. The CDR3 reads as follows: CASSELLGQDNQPQHF. The sequence in DNA is TGTGCCAGCAGTGAATTATTAGGGCAGGACAATCAGCCCCAGCATTTT.